A single sample gave rise to the 29 T cell receptor beta chains below, sequenced in a study of vaccination effects on CD4 cells after COVID-19. CD4+ T cells specific for antigen were expanded with viral peptide pools by the ViraFEST assay before sequencing. Culturing for about 9 days preceded CD4+ T cell isolation. The vaccine recipients had no prior SARS-CoV-2 infection, with negative nucleocapsid antibodies. Their recognized antigens are unknown. Some clones are missing from TCRdb's copy, which holds only in-frame ones; the method was immunoSEQ multiplex PCR. This sample has approximately 30,000 clones; more than 60% occur once, and the top ten carry 25% to 35%. The sequences come from CD4+ T cells from PBMCs cultured with SARS-CoV-2 spike peptides, collected before COVID-19 vaccination. The receptors stem from a human donor who received a COVID-19 vaccine.

The J gene is TRBJ2-7, the V gene TRBV28, with D uncertain. CDR3 length: 16 amino acids. From germline, CDR1 is MDHEN and CDR2 SYDVKM. V dropped 6 bases and J dropped 0 bases, with 18 bases sitting between them. The CDR3 here is CASRPAYRLNSYEQYF. The CDR3 bases are TGTGCCAGCAGACCCGCTTATAGACTCAACTCCTACGAGCAGTACTTC.

V and J are TRBV7-8 and TRBJ1-1, with D hard to call. V lost 3 bases and J 5 bases, leaving 22 bases between the germline ends. There are 17 residues in the CDR3. Germline CDR1 SGHVS, CDR2 FQNEAQ. The chain's CDR3 is CASSFLGPGQAGTEAFF. The CDR3, as DNA: TGTGCCAGCAGCTTCTTAGGTCCGGGTCAGGCTGGAACTGAAGCTTTCTTT.

The chain links TRBV7-9 to TRBJ1-1; the D gene is possibly TRBD1 (5 bases). V gave up 5 bases and J gave up 5 bases, with 12 bases separating them. Germline loops: CDR1 SEHNR, CDR2 FQNEAQ (reference sequence). CDR3 length: 13 residues. DNA for the CDR3: TGTGCCAGCAGCCAGGGAGCGAAAACTGAAGCTTTCTTT. This encodes CASSQGAKTEAFF.

The chain carries TRBV19 and TRBJ1-1, with D hard to call. V was cut by 4 bases and J by 5 bases, with 8 bases left in between. Germline loops: CDR1 LNHDA, CDR2 SQIVND (reference sequence). CDR3 length: 12 amino acids. CDR3 loop: CASSTLRTEAFF. In DNA form, the CDR3 reads TGTGCCAGTAGTACTTTGCGGACTGAAGCTTTCTTT.

In DNA form, the CDR3 reads TGTGCCAGCATTAACAGGGATCCGGCCTACGAGCAGTACTTC. Encoded protein: CASINRDPAYEQYF. The V call is TRBV6-5, the J call TRBJ2-7; D perhaps matches TRBD1 (6 bases). The CDR3 loop spans 14 amino acids. V gave up 7 bases and J gave up 2 bases, with 15 bases separating them. Germline V gene data show CDR1 as MNHEY and CDR2 as SVGAGI.

CDR3 loop: CASSVGGTRNTEAFF. The CDR3 DNA sequence: TGCGCCAGCAGCGTGGGGGGGACTAGGAACACTGAAGCTTTCTTT. This rearrangement joins TRBV5-1 to TRBJ1-1; a possible D gene is TRBD1 (5 bases). The V end was cut by 4 bases, the J end by 1 base, with 14 bases between. The CDR3 is 15 residues long. Germline assignment: CDR1 SGHRS and CDR2 YFSETQ.

In its sample, this clone was seen once. The rearrangement joins TRBV7-9 to TRBJ2-1, with TRBD2 matching over 12 bases. CDR3 size: 17 residues. Germline CDR1 reads SEHNR; CDR2 reads FQNEAQ (reference sequence). Losses at the gene ends were 1 base for V and 2 bases for J; bases not matched to a gene: 3. CDR3 in DNA: TGTGCCAGCAGCTTAGAAAGGACTAGCGGGACCTACAATGAGCAGTTCTTC. Its protein product is CASSLERTSGTYNEQFF.

V gene TRBV19 combines with J gene TRBJ1-2; 9 positions agree with TRBD1. The CDR3 is 13 amino acids. Germline CDR1 is LNHDA and CDR2 is SQIVND (reference sequence). The junction had 8 bases not matched to a gene; V was cut back by 7 bases and J by 8 bases. CDR3: CASTLQGAGGYTF. In DNA form, the CDR3 reads TGTGCCAGTACTCTACAGGGGGCTGGAGGCTACACCTTC. Filled out from reference TRBV19 and TRBJ1-2, the complete variable domain reads DGGITQSPKYLFRKEGQNVTLSCEQNLNHDAMYWYRQDPGQGLRLIYYSQIVNDFQKGDIAEGYSVSREKKESFPLTVTSAQKNPTAFYLCASTLQGAGGYTFGSGTRLTVV.

This chain uses TRBV6-5 with TRBJ1-4; D is unresolved. Germline V CDR1 and CDR2: MNHEY, SVGAGI. The V end was cut by 4 bases, the J end by 1 base, with 10 bases between. The CDR3 covers 15 residues. The CDR3 loop is CASSSPTGTNEKLFF. CDR3 in DNA: TGTGCCAGCAGTTCCCCGACGGGAACTAATGAAAAACTGTTTTTT.

The genes are TRBV21-1 and TRBJ2-1; the DNA was not compared with TRBD2, the D call given in the table. TRBV21-1 is a pseudogene segment. This CDR3 spans 18 amino acids. Here the CDR3 reads CASSPRPGLAGRVNEQFF. The DNA for the CDR3 is TGTGCCAGCAGCCCCCGGCCCGGACTAGCGGGAAGAGTCAATGAGCAGTTCTTC.

This rearrangement joins TRBV7-9 to TRBJ1-5; TRBD1 is a possible D gene (6 bases). V was clipped by 4 bases and J by 3 bases, with 13 bases between them. CDR1 is SEHNR and CDR2 is FQNEAQ in the germline V gene (reference sequence). The CDR3 spans 15 residues. The chain's CDR3 is CASSSTDRPNQPQHF. The CDR3 DNA reads TGTGCCAGCAGCTCAACAGACAGGCCCAATCAGCCCCAGCATTTT. The full variable domain, in which reference TRBV7-9 and TRBJ1-5 provide the parts outside the CDR3, is DTGVSQNPRHKITKRGQNVTFRCDPISEHNRLYWYRQTLGQGPEFLTYFQNEAQLEKSRLLSDRFSAERPKGSFSTLEIQRTEQGDSAMYLCASSSTDRPNQPQHFGDGTRLSIL.

The CDR3, as DNA: TGTGCCTGGAAAAGCGGCCTGGGGCACACAGATACGCAGTATTTT. It encodes CAWKSGLGHTDTQYF. The rearrangement joins TRBV30 to TRBJ2-3, with D perhaps assigned TRBD1 or TRBD2 (5 bases each). Trimming left V 4 bases short and J 2 bases short, with 16 bases between. The CDR3 has 15 amino acids. The germline V gene encodes CDR1 GTSNPN and CDR2 SVGIG (reference sequence).

V gene TRBV6-1 combines with J gene TRBJ2-1, with D tentatively TRBD1 or TRBD2 (5 bases each). This CDR3 comprises 12 residues. V shed 0 bases and J shed 11 bases, with 8 bases lying between them. Germline loops: CDR1 MNHNS, CDR2 SASEGT. The chain's CDR3 is CASSEAGEKQFF. CDR3 in DNA: TGTGCCAGCAGTGAAGCAGGGGAGAAGCAGTTCTTC.

The CDR3, as DNA: TGTGCCAGCAGCTTATCGACAGTTAGCACAGATACGCAGTATTTT. This sequence encodes CASSLSTVSTDTQYF. The chain joins TRBV5-5 to TRBJ2-3, with a weak D call TRBD1 (5 bases). Per germline, CDR1 SGHKS and CDR2 YYEKEE (reference sequence). With 2 bases removed from V and 0 bases from J, the gap between germline ends came to 10 bases. The CDR3 has 15 residues.

The chain recombines TRBV5-1 with TRBJ2-1, with D maybe TRBD2 (7 bases). The CDR3 has 15 amino acids. Germline values: CDR1 SGHRS, CDR2 YFSETQ. V was trimmed by 0 bases and J by 7 bases, leaving 14 bases between them. CDR3 nucleotide sequence: TGCGCCAGCAGCTTGGAAGCAGGGGAGGGGAATGAGCAGTTCTTC. This translates into CASSLEAGEGNEQFF.

The rearrangement uses TRBV9 and TRBJ2-3; possible D gene TRBD2, 7 bases. The CDR3 has 16 residues. V was trimmed by 4 bases and J by 2 bases, leaving 17 bases between them. The germline V gene has CDR1 SGDLS and CDR2 YYNGEE. The CDR3 here is CASSPWAGAATDTQYF. CDR3 in DNA: TGTGCCAGCAGCCCTTGGGCGGGGGCCGCCACAGATACGCAGTATTTT.

The chain carries TRBV19 and TRBJ2-3, with 9 bases aligning to TRBD2. CDR1 and CDR2 from the germline V gene are LNHDA and SQIVND (reference sequence). V shed 5 bases and J 6 bases; nucleotides not matched to a gene: 9. This CDR3 is built from 15 residues. The DNA of the CDR3 is TGTGCCAGTAGTGAGCGGGGGGCCCCCCGGGATACGCAGTATTTT. Protein sequence: CASSERGAPRDTQYF. The full variable domain, its missing parts supplied by reference TRBV19 and TRBJ2-3, is DGGITQSPKYLFRKEGQNVTLSCEQNLNHDAMYWYRQDPGQGLRLIYYSQIVNDFQKGDIAEGYSVSREKKESFPLTVTSAQKNPTAFYLCASSERGAPRDTQYFGPGTRLTVL.

The chain employs TRBV6-6 and TRBJ2-7, with 11 bases that match TRBD2. V dropped 6 bases and J dropped 6; count of bases not matched to a gene: 13. The CDR3 loop spans 16 amino acids. CDR1 is MNHNY and CDR2 is SVGAGI in the germline V gene (reference sequence). The CDR3 here is CASSASTSGGGGEQYF. DNA of the CDR3: TGTGCCAGCAGCGCGTCTACTAGCGGGGGAGGGGGCGAGCAGTACTTC.

The chain is built from TRBV7-2 and TRBJ2-5; 11 bases are shared with TRBD2. This CDR3 is built from 15 residues. CDR1 SGHTA and CDR2 FQGNSA come from the germline V gene. J was trimmed by 2 bases and V by 3 bases; bases with no gene match: 2. The CDR3 protein is CASSLTSGVQETQYF. The CDR3 coding sequence is TGTGCCAGCAGCTTGACTAGCGGGGTTCAAGAGACCCAGTACTTC.

V is TRBV19 and J is TRBJ2-4; D is ambiguous. The V gene's germline CDR1 is LNHDA and CDR2 SQIVND (reference sequence). The CDR3 has 14 amino acids. Trimming took off 5 bases at V and 2 bases at J, with 10 bases between the two ends. The CDR3 is CASSFSGPKNIQYF. Written as DNA, the CDR3 is TGTGCCAGTAGTTTTTCGGGCCCCAAAAACATTCAGTACTTC.

The chain has TRBV28 and TRBJ2-7; D is unclear. Germline CDR1 reads MDHEN; CDR2 reads SYDVKM. There are 13 residues in the CDR3. Trimming shortened V by 6 bases and J by 3 bases, and 12 bases separated the two germline ends. The chain's CDR3 is CASSPPGGYEQYF. In DNA, the CDR3 is TGTGCCAGCAGCCCCCCCGGCGGCTACGAGCAGTACTTC.

The chain employs TRBV29-1 and TRBJ2-7, with 8 positions matching TRBD1. From germline, CDR1 is SQVTM and CDR2 ANQGSEA. The CDR3 is 12 residues long. V lost 7 bases, J lost 2 bases, and 4 bases stayed unmatched. The CDR3: CSANRGTYEQYF. CDR3 sequence (DNA): TGCAGCGCTAACAGGGGGACCTACGAGCAGTACTTC.

This rearrangement joins TRBV7-8 to TRBJ2-6, with D hard to call. Looked up from germline, CDR1 is SGHVS and CDR2 is FQNEAQ. The CDR3 spans 18 residues. Trimming pared 0 bases from V and 4 bases from J, leaving 16 bases between. Here the CDR3 reads CASSLAGRPLRGANVLTF. The DNA of the CDR3 is TGTGCCAGCAGCTTAGCCGGCCGGCCCCTGCGGGGGGCCAACGTCCTGACTTTC.

The DNA of the CDR3 is TGTGCCAGCAGCCGTGGCCTGACATCAACTAACTATGGCTACACCTTC. Its protein product is CASSRGLTSTNYGYTF. V gene TRBV5-6 combines with J gene TRBJ1-2; D gene unclear. This CDR3 contains 16 residues. Per the germline V gene, CDR1 is SGHDT and CDR2 is YYEEEE. V shed 4 bases and J shed 0 bases, with 16 bases lying between them.

This rearrangement joins TRBV3-1 (or the pseudogene TRBV3-2) to TRBJ1-1; 8 bases align to TRBD1. Looked up from germline, CDR1 is LGHDT and CDR2 is YNNKEL (reference sequence). V gave up 8 bases and J gave up 7 bases; unmatched junction bases: 9. This CDR3 has 13 amino acids. As DNA, the CDR3 is TGTGCCAGCGCCAGGGGGCGGAAGGGTGAAGCTTTCTTT. Its protein is CASARGRKGEAFF.

This rearrangement joins TRBV5-4 to TRBJ1-1; 10 bases map to TRBD1. The CDR3 is made up of 13 amino acids. Germline assignment: CDR1 SGHNT and CDR2 YYREEE (reference sequence). The V segment lost 4 bases and the J segment 4 bases; nucleotides outside the gene matches: 1. CDR3 bases: TGTGCCAGCAGCCGGACAGGGGGCACTGAAGCTTTCTTT. As protein: CASSRTGGTEAFF.

The rearrangement uses TRBV3-1 (or the pseudogene TRBV3-2) and TRBJ1-6; D remains unclear. Germline-derived CDR1 and CDR2 are LGHDT and YNNKEL (reference sequence). V was cut by 1 base and J by 4 bases, with 5 bases left in between. The CDR3 spans 14 residues. The CDR3 here is CASSQVEYNSPLHF. DNA of the CDR3: TGTGCCAGCAGCCAAGTGGAGTATAATTCACCCCTCCACTTT.

The chain is built from TRBV4-2 and TRBJ2-5; D is uncertain. The germline CDR1 and CDR2 sequences are LGHNA and YNFKEQ. Trimming removed 1 base from V and 1 base from J, with 13 bases in between. The CDR3 runs to 16 residues. In DNA form, the CDR3 reads TGTGCCAGCAGCCAAGTCTCCTCCCGGACCCAAGAGACCCAGTACTTC. Translating it yields CASSQVSSRTQETQYF.

The V call is TRBV7-3, the J call TRBJ2-4, with a possible D match to TRBD2 (6 bases). Germline V CDR1 and CDR2: SGHTA, FQGTGA. The V end was cut by 0 bases, the J end by 1 base, with 10 bases between. The CDR3 loop spans 16 amino acids. The CDR3 DNA is TGTGCCAGCAGCTTAACCGGGGGTGCCGCCAAAAACATTCAGTACTTC. This encodes CASSLTGGAAKNIQYF.